The 3 T cell receptor beta chains reported below all come from one sample, sequenced in a study of T cell responses to AZD1222 COVID-19 vaccine. Repertoires were generated with immunoSEQ multiplex PCR, while TCRdb's copy carries only in-frame clones and drops some. Among about 110,000 clones listed, 80% to 90% were seen once. The specimen comprised peripheral blood, sampled on day 0 of AZD1222 vaccination. The receptor source for this set is an adult in good health.

This clone was recorded once. The chain recombines TRBV19 with TRBJ1-5; D unresolved. Trimming took off 8 bases at V and 4 bases at J, with 9 bases between the two ends. Per the germline V gene, CDR1 is LNHDA and CDR2 is SQIVND (reference sequence). CDR3 size: 12 residues. CDR3 region: CASGQRNQPQHF. The CDR3 DNA reads TGTGCCAGTGGGCAGCGAAATCAGCCCCAGCATTTT. The full variable domain, with the rest looked up from reference TRBV19 and TRBJ1-5, is DGGITQSPKYLFRKEGQNVTLSCEQNLNHDAMYWYRQDPGQGLRLIYYSQIVNDFQKGDIAEGYSVSREKKESFPLTVTSAQKNPTAFYLCASGQRNQPQHFGDGTRLSIL.

Regarding this clone: Other nucleotide sequences in the sample specify the same CDR3. V and J are TRBV14 and TRBJ1-2, with D possibly matching TRBD1 (5 bases). With 4 bases removed from V and 4 bases from J, the gap between germline ends came to 10 bases. In germline, CDR1 is SGHDN, CDR2 FVKESK. This CDR3 has 13 residues. Written as DNA, the CDR3 is TGTGCCAGCAGCCCCGGGACGGCCTATGGCTACACCTTC. This sequence encodes CASSPGTAYGYTF.

The chain links TRBV27 to TRBJ2-1, with 8 positions matching TRBD2. Trimming at V came to 7 bases and at J to 5 bases, leaving 10 bases not matched to a gene. CDR3 length equals 15 residues. Germline CDR1 is MNHEY and CDR2 is SMNVEV (reference sequence). CDR3 loop: CASTTRRTSNNEQFF. The CDR3 DNA follows: TGTGCCAGCACCACGAGGCGGACTAGCAACAATGAGCAGTTCTTC.